In this sample, the clone carrying this T cell receptor beta chain turned up once. Its specificity is unknown. Naive CD8 populations comprised CD45RO-negative cells positively selected for CCR7, excluding terminally differentiated effector memory CD45RA+ cells. This specimen belongs to a study of shared clonotypes between healthy human individuals. General study points: Limitation of the genetic and exposure-history diversity represented came from the few donors.

Sequencing used immunoSEQ multiplex PCR; TCRdb keeps in-frame clones, though not all of them. Of some 2,000,000 clones listed, about 95% are singletons. Losses at the gene ends were 7 bases for V and 1 base for J; bases not matched to a gene: 4. CDR1 is MNHEY, CDR2 SVGAGI, per germline. This CDR3 has 14 amino acids. Sequencing used naive CD8+ T cells sorted from blood. This receptor was identified in a man aged 18 to 30 in good health. The rearrangement joins TRBV6-5 to TRBJ1-1; 9 bases line up with TRBD1. The CDR3 region has the DNA TGTGCCAGCATCCCGGGACAGGGGAACACTGAAGCTTTCTTT. Residues: CASIPGQGNTEAFF.